The 27 T cell receptor beta chains reported below all come from one sample, sequenced in a study of OX40 agonist ivuxolimab in advanced cancers. This table comes from immunoSEQ multiplex PCR, and its TCRdb copy is limited to in-frame clones, with some not included. The sample carries 70,000 to 100,000 clones, less than 90% recorded once. The sequences come from CD4+ or CD8+ T cells sorted from blood, collected in a trial of the OX40 agonist ivuxolimab. All receptors derive from an adult with an advanced solid tumor such as melanoma, head and neck, liver or kidney cancer.

The chain combines TRBV7-9 with TRBJ1-6, with D uncertain. Trimming removed 5 bases at V and 8 bases at J, with 7 bases between. The CDR3 totals 12 residues. Per the germline V gene, CDR1 is SEHNR and CDR2 is FQNEAQ (reference sequence). As DNA, the CDR3 is TGTGCCAGCAGCCGAGGGCATTCACCCCTCCACTTT. It specifies CASSRGHSPLHF. The full variable domain, completed using reference TRBV7-9 and TRBJ1-6, is DTGVSQNPRHKITKRGQNVTFRCDPISEHNRLYWYRQTLGQGPEFLTYFQNEAQLEKSRLLSDRFSAERPKGSFSTLEIQRTEQGDSAMYLCASSRGHSPLHFGNGTRLTVT.

The J gene is TRBJ1-2, the V gene TRBV7-2; the D is unclear. Germline V gene lookup returns CDR1 SGHTA and CDR2 FQGNSA. The CDR3 loop spans 16 amino acids. Trimming removed 1 base from V and 0 bases from J, with 12 bases in between. This CDR3 is CASSLETFYTNYGYTF. DNA for the CDR3: TGTGCCAGCAGCTTAGAAACCTTCTACACTAACTATGGCTACACCTTC.

V and J are TRBV28 and TRBJ1-2; unclear D gene. Germline V gives CDR1 MDHEN, CDR2 SYDVKM. V was cut by 5 bases and J by 8 bases, with 15 bases left in between. The CDR3 is 13 residues long. DNA of the CDR3: TGTGCCAGCAGTCCCGGGGAGGTGAGCGGCTACACCTTC. Protein sequence: CASSPGEVSGYTF.

This chain uses TRBV19 with TRBJ1-1; TRBD1 agrees at 8 bases. Germline CDR1 is LNHDA and CDR2 is SQIVND (reference sequence). Trimming removed 4 bases from V and 0 bases from J; junction bases left unmatched: 10. The CDR3 runs to 17 residues. In DNA form, the CDR3 reads TGTGCCAGTAGTACAGGGACAGGTATCGGTCTGAACACTGAAGCTTTCTTT. Translation: CASSTGTGIGLNTEAFF.

J is TRBJ1-2 and V is TRBV12-5, with 9 bases fitting TRBD1. This CDR3 contains 19 residues. Trimming cost V 4 bases and J 2 bases; bases outside gene matches: 17. Germline V gene data show CDR1 as LGHNT and CDR2 as FRNRAP. The chain's CDR3 is CASGSSPTGTGLPNYGYTF. Written as DNA, the CDR3 is TGTGCTAGTGGTTCCTCTCCAACCGGGACAGGGTTGCCGAACTATGGCTACACCTTC.

A word on this clone: The sample has other DNA sequences that encode this CDR3 too. This CDR3 is CASSLGQAEYGYTF. CDR3 coding DNA: TGCGCCAGCAGCTTGGGCCAGGCTGAGTATGGCTACACCTTC. V and J are TRBV5-1 and TRBJ1-2; D uncertain. This CDR3 contains 14 residues. Germline V gene sequence: CDR1 SGHRS, CDR2 YFSETQ. V was trimmed by 0 bases and J by 5 bases, leaving 11 bases between them.

The genes are TRBV10-3 and TRBJ1-1; tentative D call: TRBD1 (5 bases). CDR1 is ENHRY, CDR2 SYGVKD, per germline. The length of the CDR3 is 15 residues. V was clipped by 6 bases and J by 0 bases, with 14 bases between them. CDR3 loop: CAISPGGGMNTEAFF. CDR3 DNA sequence: TGTGCCATCAGCCCCGGTGGGGGGATGAACACTGAAGCTTTCTTT.

V gene TRBV20-1 combines with J gene TRBJ2-7; D uncertain. Germline V gene sequence: CDR1 DFQATT, CDR2 SNEGSKA (reference sequence). V shed 5 bases and J shed 7 bases, with 12 bases lying between them. The CDR3 totals 11 residues. CDR3 sequence: CSALLGMEQYV. For the CDR3, the DNA is TGCAGTGCTTTGCTAGGTATGGAGCAGTACGTC.

This clone has only a few counts. V and J are TRBV19 and TRBJ2-5; D gene ambiguous. CDR1 and CDR2 from the germline V gene are LNHDA and SQIVND (reference sequence). V gave up 3 bases and J gave up 5 bases, with 10 bases separating them. This CDR3 comprises 13 residues. CDR3 sequence reads: CASSIQRYETQYF. For the CDR3, the DNA is TGTGCCAGTAGTATTCAACGGTACGAGACCCAGTACTTC.

This chain connects TRBV5-1 to TRBJ2-2; D perhaps matches TRBD1 (5 bases). The CDR3 spans 15 residues. The germline V and J ends were trimmed by 4 bases and 6 bases, with 16 bases remaining between them. The germline gives CDR1 SGHRS, CDR2 YFSETQ. In DNA, the CDR3 is TGCGCCAGCAGCCCAGGGTCGGCCCCACCCGGGGAGCTGTTTTTT. Its translation is CASSPGSAPPGELFF.

The genes are TRBV6-5 and TRBJ1-3, with TRBD1 matching 7 bases. With 5 bases clipped from V and 2 bases from J, the junction kept 6 bases outside the gene matches. The CDR3 extends over 15 amino acids. Germline-derived CDR1 and CDR2 are MNHEY and SVGAGI. This CDR3 is CASSRGQAAGNTIYF. As DNA, the CDR3 is TGTGCCAGCAGTCGCGGACAGGCGGCTGGAAACACCATATATTTT.

The genes are TRBV7-2 and TRBJ1-3, with 7 bases aligning to TRBD1. Germline V CDR1 and CDR2: SGHTA, FQGNSA. With 5 bases clipped from V and 2 bases from J, the junction kept 6 bases outside the gene matches. CDR3 length: 15 residues. The CDR3 DNA sequence: TGTGCCAGCAGCCCCGACAGGGTGGCTGGAAACACCATATATTTT. It codes for CASSPDRVAGNTIYF.

The chain uses TRBV9 and TRBJ1-2; D not certain. The CDR3 has 13 amino acids. Trimming left V 1 base short and J 8 bases short, with 12 bases between. The germline gives CDR1 SGDLS, CDR2 YYNGEE. The DNA of the CDR3 is TGTGCCAGCAGCGTAAACGGGCTGGGCGGCTACACCTTC. It is translated as CASSVNGLGGYTF.

V is TRBV27 and J is TRBJ1-5; D unclear. The germline gives CDR1 MNHEY, CDR2 SMNVEV (reference sequence). Trimming pared 0 bases from V and 6 bases from J, leaving 6 bases between. The CDR3 length is 13 residues. This chain's CDR3 is CASSLSAGQPQHF. In DNA, the CDR3 is TGTGCCAGCAGTTTATCAGCGGGTCAGCCCCAGCATTTT.

The genes are TRBV9 and TRBJ1-4; tentatively, D is TRBD1 (6 bases). The CDR3 sequence is 15 residues long. Germline CDR1 is SGDLS and CDR2 is YYNGEE. The V gene lost 0 bases and the J gene lost 7 bases, with 13 bases spanning the gap. CDR3 loop: CASSVGWGLSEKLFF. CDR3 sequence (DNA): TGTGCCAGCAGCGTAGGTTGGGGGCTGAGTGAAAAACTGTTTTTT.

This clone was seen more than once but under ten times. The chain employs TRBV7-9 and TRBJ1-2; 7 nucleotides agree with TRBD1. Germline CDR1 and CDR2: SEHNR and FQNEAQ (reference sequence). The CDR3 runs 12 residues. V lost 5 bases, J lost 8 bases, and 5 bases stayed unmatched. The CDR3 region is CASSPQGVGYTF. As DNA, the CDR3 is TGTGCCAGCAGCCCCCAGGGGGTAGGCTACACCTTC.

This chain uses TRBV6-7 with TRBJ1-2; 9 nucleotides line up with TRBD1. TRBV6-7 has ORF status, its function being uncertain. The CDR3 length is 16 residues. V was pared by 6 bases and J by 0 bases, with 8 bases of the junction left unmatched. The CDR3: CASSHTGGLANYGYTF. CDR3 coding DNA: TGTGCCAGCAGCCATACAGGGGGCCTAGCTAACTATGGCTACACCTTC.

This chain uses TRBV9 with TRBJ2-5; the match to TRBD1 covers 8 bases. This CDR3 comprises 15 residues. J gave up 5 bases and V 4 bases, and 10 bases lay outside the gene matches. Germline-derived CDR1 and CDR2 are SGDLS and YYNGEE. CDR3 nucleotide sequence: TGTGCCAGCAGCATCTCCACAGGGGGGTGGGAGACCCAGTACTTC. Translated, it gives CASSISTGGWETQYF.

This clone was recorded only once. The chain combines TRBV25-1 with TRBJ2-3; D remains ambiguous. Trimming removed 5 bases from V and 3 bases from J, with 15 bases in between. The CDR3 contains 15 residues. From germline, CDR1 is MGHDK and CDR2 SYGVNS. CDR3 nucleotide sequence: TGTGCCAGCAGTCCCTACGAGAGGCCGACAGATACGCAGTATTTT. It codes for CASSPYERPTDTQYF.

This sequence joins TRBV7-2 and TRBJ1-4; D is possibly TRBD1 (5 bases). With 1 base removed from V and 5 bases from J, the gap between germline ends came to 14 bases. The CDR3 is 16 amino acids. CDR1 SGHTA and CDR2 FQGNSA come from the germline V gene. Here the CDR3 reads CASSLVWGEENEKLFF. The CDR3 DNA sequence: TGTGCCAGCAGCTTAGTTTGGGGGGAAGAGAATGAAAAACTGTTTTTT.

This clone was recorded only once. The gene calls are TRBV6-6 and TRBJ1-5, with 9 bases identical to TRBD1. The junction had 7 bases not matched to a gene; V was cut back by 8 bases and J by 5 bases. Germline V gives CDR1 MNHNY, CDR2 SVGAGI (reference sequence). The CDR3 has 14 residues. Here the CDR3 DNA reads TGTGCCAGCGAAAGACAGGGGGGTTATCAGCCCCAGCATTTT. It codes for CASERQGGYQPQHF.

V is TRBV30 and J is TRBJ1-4, with 10 bases aligning to TRBD1. CDR1 GTSNPN and CDR2 SVGIG come from the germline V gene (reference sequence). This CDR3 contains 14 residues. The V and J ends lost 5 bases and 8 bases, in that order; junction bases with no gene match: 8. The DNA of the CDR3 is TGTGCCTGGGAAGGGGACAGGGGAACAGAAAAACTGTTTTTT. It specifies CAWEGDRGTEKLFF.

The chain uses TRBV7-9 and TRBJ1-6, with D perhaps matching TRBD1 (6 bases). CDR1 and CDR2 (germline): SEHNR, FQNEAQ (reference sequence). V gave up 6 bases and J gave up 8 bases, with 14 bases separating them. The CDR3 totals 14 residues. The CDR3 DNA reads as TGTGCCAGCAGGGTACAGGGTTGGGATTCACCCCTCCACTTT. Its protein product is CASRVQGWDSPLHF.

The chain recombines TRBV4-3 with TRBJ2-2; 9 bases match TRBD2. Germline CDR1 reads LGHNA; CDR2 reads YSLEER. There are 15 residues in the CDR3. Losses at the gene ends were 8 bases for V and 5 bases for J; bases not matched to a gene: 9. This chain's CDR3 is CASGGGGVLTGELFF. Written as DNA, the CDR3 is TGCGCCAGCGGCGGGGGGGGCGTCCTAACCGGGGAGCTGTTTTTT.

This clone was picked up one time. The gene calls are TRBV11-2 and TRBJ2-5; TRBD1 agrees at 7 bases. Judging by the DNA end, TRBJ2-7 fits better; the J call may be wrong. The germline gives CDR1 SGHAT, CDR2 FQNNGV. This CDR3 is 14 amino acids long. Written as DNA, the CDR3 is TGTGCCAGCAGCCCCGGGACAGTCACCTACGAGCAGTACTTC. Its protein product is CASSPGTVTYEQYF.

The V and J genes are TRBV30 and TRBJ2-5, with TRBD2 as a possible D gene (7 bases). Germline V gene sequence: CDR1 GTSNPN, CDR2 SVGIG (reference sequence). Deletions cut 7 bases from V and 7 bases from J, with 16 bases between. This CDR3 has 12 amino acids. The CDR3 region has the DNA TGTGCCTTGTGGGGGGGGCCTCGGACCCAGTACTTC. It is translated as CALWGGPRTQYF.

V and J are TRBV19 and TRBJ1-5; TRBD1 might be the D (5 bases). V was clipped by 3 bases and J by 3 bases, with 12 bases between them. Germline V gene lookup returns CDR1 LNHDA and CDR2 SQIVND (reference sequence). The CDR3 is made up of 15 amino acids. The CDR3 loop is CASSIRMGPNQPQHF. The CDR3 DNA sequence: TGTGCCAGTAGTATTCGAATGGGGCCCAATCAGCCCCAGCATTTT.